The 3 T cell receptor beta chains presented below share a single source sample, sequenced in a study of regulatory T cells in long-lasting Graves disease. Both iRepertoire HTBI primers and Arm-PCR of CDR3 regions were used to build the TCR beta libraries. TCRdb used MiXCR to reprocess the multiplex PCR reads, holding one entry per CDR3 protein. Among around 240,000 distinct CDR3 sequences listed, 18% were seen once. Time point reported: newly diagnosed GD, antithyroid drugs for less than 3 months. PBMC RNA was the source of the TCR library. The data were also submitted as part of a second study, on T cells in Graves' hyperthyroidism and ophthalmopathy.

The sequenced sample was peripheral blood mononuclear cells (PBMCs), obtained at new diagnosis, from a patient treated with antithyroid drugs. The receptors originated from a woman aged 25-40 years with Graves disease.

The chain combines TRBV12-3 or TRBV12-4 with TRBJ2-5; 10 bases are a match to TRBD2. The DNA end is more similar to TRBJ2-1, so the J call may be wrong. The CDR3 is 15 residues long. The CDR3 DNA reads TGTGCCAGCAGCCCATTAGCGGGGGGCAAAAATGAGCAGTTCTTC. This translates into CASSPLAGGKNEQFF.

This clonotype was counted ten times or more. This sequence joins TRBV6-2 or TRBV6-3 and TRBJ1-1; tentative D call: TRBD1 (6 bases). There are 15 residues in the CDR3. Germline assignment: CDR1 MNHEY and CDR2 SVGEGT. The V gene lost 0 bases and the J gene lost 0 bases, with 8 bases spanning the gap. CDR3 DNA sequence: TGTGCCAGCAGTTACTCGGGACAAGTGAACACTGAAGCTTTCTTT. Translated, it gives CASSYSGQVNTEAFF.

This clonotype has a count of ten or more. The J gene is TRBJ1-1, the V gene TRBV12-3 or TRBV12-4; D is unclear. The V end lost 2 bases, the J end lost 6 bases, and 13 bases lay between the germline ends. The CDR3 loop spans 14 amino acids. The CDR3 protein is CASSLRGSEAEAFF. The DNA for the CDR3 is TGTGCCAGCAGTTTAAGAGGGTCTGAAGCTGAAGCTTTCTTT.